These 27 T cell receptor beta chains were sequenced from one sample in a study of blood T cell repertoires in COVID-19. Repertoires were generated with immunoSEQ multiplex PCR, while TCRdb's copy carries only in-frame clones and drops some. The profile shows 51,000 or so clones, around 83% of them singletons. Sequencing was done on a sample of peripheral blood. These receptors came from a man aged 65 to 85 with active COVID-19.

J is TRBJ2-5 and V is TRBV4-3; the match to TRBD1 covers 7 bases. This CDR3 is built from 16 residues. With V trimmed by 0 bases and J by 6 bases, 10 bases remained unmatched. Germline assignment: CDR1 LGHNA and CDR2 YSLEER. The CDR3: CASSQDGIGGEKTQYF. The CDR3 coding sequence is TGCGCCAGCAGCCAAGATGGGATAGGGGGCGAAAAGACCCAGTACTTC.

This clone was recorded a few times. The chain combines TRBV6-2 or TRBV6-3 with TRBJ2-7, with TRBD2 as a possible D gene (6 bases). Trimming shortened V by 3 bases and J by 4 bases, and 13 bases separated the two germline ends. The CDR3 contains 14 residues. In germline, CDR1 is MNHEY, CDR2 SVGEGT. The CDR3 loop reads CASSYSGGGYEQYF. For the CDR3, the DNA is TGTGCCAGCAGTTATTCCGGGGGAGGTTACGAGCAGTACTTC.

The V call is TRBV9, the J call TRBJ2-7, with TRBD1 matching over 10 bases. The CDR3 contains 13 residues. Unmatched junction bases numbered 4, after V lost 4 bases and J lost 6 bases. Germline V gene sequence: CDR1 SGDLS, CDR2 YYNGEE. The CDR3 loop reads CASSLGQGVEQYF. As DNA, the CDR3 is TGTGCCAGCAGCCTCGGACAGGGGGTCGAGCAGTACTTC.

V is TRBV2 and J is TRBJ1-1; perhaps TRBD1 as D (5 bases). Germline V gene sequence: CDR1 SNHLY, CDR2 FYNNEI. Trimming cost V 5 bases and J 1 base, with 11 bases left between them. CDR3 length equals 14 residues. The CDR3 is CASSRLGQNTEAFF. As DNA, the CDR3 is TGTGCCAGCAGTCGACTAGGACAGAACACTGAAGCTTTCTTT. Filled out from reference TRBV2 and TRBJ1-1, the complete variable domain reads EPEVTQTPSHQVTQMGQEVILRCVPISNHLYFYWYRQILGQKVEFLVSFYNNEISEKSEIFDDQFSVERPDGSNFTLKIRSTKLEDSAMYFCASSRLGQNTEAFFGQGTRLTVV.

The V and J genes are TRBV10-2 and TRBJ2-2; 7 bases match TRBD1. This CDR3 is built from 14 residues. Germline V CDR1 and CDR2: WSHSY, SAAADI. The J segment lost 4 bases and the V segment lost 7 bases, leaving 6 bases of the junction unmatched. The CDR3 region is CASMVGQRTGELFF. CDR3 DNA: TGCGCCAGCATGGTGGGACAGCGCACCGGGGAGCTGTTTTTT.

The chain links TRBV5-8 to TRBJ1-2, with 7 bases aligning to TRBD1. Germline trimming cut 4 bases from V and 13 bases from J; bases unmatched to any gene: 10. Looked up from germline, CDR1 is SGHTS and CDR2 is YDEGEE. The CDR3 consists of 12 residues. CDR3 loop: CASSTMTGHFTF. In DNA, the CDR3 is TGTGCCAGCAGCACAATGACAGGGCACTTCACCTTC. Complete variable domain (other parts from reference TRBV5-8 and TRBJ1-2): EAGVTQSPTHLIKTRGQQATLRCSPISGHTSVYWYQQALGLGLQFLLWYDEGEERNRGNFPPRFSGRQFPNYSSELNVNALELEDSALYLCASSTMTGHFTFGSGTRLTVV.

This clone has just a few counts. The rearrangement joins TRBV7-6 to TRBJ2-7, with 8 bases lining up with TRBD1. CDR3 length equals 15 residues. With V trimmed by 1 base and J by 2 bases, 4 bases remained unmatched. Germline assignment: CDR1 SGHVS and CDR2 FNYEAQ. CDR3 loop: CASSLDDRGPYEQYF. CDR3 in DNA: TGTGCCAGCAGCTTAGATGACAGGGGCCCCTACGAGCAGTACTTC.

This chain uses TRBV6-5 with TRBJ2-1; D gene unclear. Deletions cut 6 bases from V and 0 bases from J, with 12 bases between. Germline values: CDR1 MNHEY, CDR2 SVGAGI. This CDR3 contains 15 residues. CDR3 nucleotide sequence: TGTGCCAGCAGCCGACTGGCGAGCTCCTACAATGAGCAGTTCTTC. Translating it yields CASSRLASSYNEQFF.

The chain has TRBV4-2 and TRBJ1-3; TRBD1 is a possible D gene (5 bases). The CDR3 has 17 residues. Trimming shortened V by 0 bases and J by 4 bases, and 16 bases separated the two germline ends. Germline V gives CDR1 LGHNA, CDR2 YNFKEQ. The DNA of the CDR3 is TGTGCCAGCAGCCAAGAGTCCGCAGGGTCTACCGGAAACACCATATATTTT. Translating it yields CASSQESAGSTGNTIYF.

This clone has more than one count but fewer than ten. The chain is built from TRBV28 and TRBJ2-5, with 7 bases aligning to TRBD2. Germline V gene data show CDR1 as MDHEN and CDR2 as SYDVKM. The CDR3 totals 17 residues. Trimming removed 5 bases from V and 5 bases from J; junction bases left unmatched: 17. The CDR3 coding sequence is TGTGCCAGCAGTGACTCGGCTGGGATTAGCGGGTTTGAGACCCAGTACTTC. It translates to CASSDSAGISGFETQYF. Full variable domain (rest looked up from reference TRBV28 and TRBJ2-5): DVKVTQSSRYLVKRTGEKVFLECVQDMDHENMFWYRQDPGLGLRLIYFSYDVKMKEKGDIPEGYSVSREKKERFSLILESASTNQTSMYLCASSDSAGISGFETQYFGPGTRLLVL.

The V and J genes are TRBV5-1 and TRBJ1-6; 10 nucleotides line up with TRBD1. The CDR3 has 14 residues. The V gene end was trimmed by 5 bases and the J gene end by 11 bases; junction bases not matched to a gene: 7. Germline V gene data show CDR1 as SGHRS and CDR2 as YFSETQ. The CDR3 DNA follows: TGCGCCAGCAGGGGACAGGGGATGAGGACACCCCTCCACTTT. Its protein product is CASRGQGMRTPLHF.

This clone showed up just once. The genes are TRBV28 and TRBJ1-2; D is perhaps TRBD1 (6 bases). Germline V gene lookup returns CDR1 MDHEN and CDR2 SYDVKM. This CDR3 has 13 residues. The ends were cut back, 5 bases at V and 3 bases at J, with 10 bases in the middle. The CDR3 nucleotides are TGTGCCAGCAGTCTCTACAGGGACTATGGCTACACCTTC. Translating gives CASSLYRDYGYTF.

The chain carries TRBV7-2 and TRBJ1-1; D uncertain. The CDR3 consists of 14 residues. V lost 4 bases, J lost 1 base, and 10 bases lay in between. Germline V CDR1 and CDR2: SGHTA, FQGNSA. CDR3 protein: CASSSRRGNTEAFF. The CDR3 coding sequence is TGTGCCAGCAGCTCTCGACGGGGGAACACTGAAGCTTTCTTT.

The chain carries TRBV1 and TRBJ2-2; TRBD2, the D gene given by the table, was not confirmed from the DNA. TRBV1 is deemed a pseudogene. The CDR3 extends over 16 amino acids. The CDR3 nucleotides are TGCACCAGCAGCCAAGATATGAGACTAGCGTTCGGGGAGCTGTTTTTT. It is translated as CTSSQDMRLAFGELFF.

This chain connects TRBV2 to TRBJ2-3; 8 bases are a match to TRBD2. CDR1 is SNHLY and CDR2 is FYNNEI in the germline V gene. The CDR3 has 14 amino acids. The V gene end was trimmed by 7 bases and the J gene end by 3 bases; junction bases not matched to a gene: 6. CDR3 DNA sequence: TGTGCCAGCAATAGACTAGCGACTACAGATACGCAGTATTTT. It is translated as CASNRLATTDTQYF.

As for this clone: The junction departs from germline at one end; a sequencing error may be responsible. The chain combines TRBV4-3 with TRBJ2-7, with a tentative D call TRBD1 (5 bases). Germline CDR1 is LGHNA and CDR2 is YSLEER. The CDR3 contains 13 residues. CDR3 residues: CASSQEAGYVQYF. As DNA, the CDR3 is TGCGCCAGCAGCCAAGAAGCAGGGTACGTGCAGTACTTC.

The chain links TRBV7-3 to TRBJ1-2; TRBD1 aligns across 10 bases. CDR1 and CDR2 from the germline V gene are SGHTA and FQGTGA. This CDR3 contains 14 residues. After removal of 1 base from V and 8 bases from J, the junction contained 4 bases not matched to a gene. The CDR3 loop is CASSLMGQGSGYTF. CDR3 coding DNA: TGTGCCAGCAGCTTAATGGGACAGGGGAGCGGCTACACCTTC.

V is TRBV6-2 or TRBV6-3 and J is TRBJ1-5, with a weak D call TRBD1 (6 bases). Trimming took off 5 bases at V and 0 bases at J, with 8 bases between the two ends. Germline V CDR1 and CDR2: MNHEY, SVGEGT. CDR3 length: 14 residues. The CDR3 sequence is CASSLRGSNQPQHF. CDR3 coding DNA: TGTGCCAGCAGTCTCAGGGGTAGCAATCAGCCCCAGCATTTT.

This sequence joins TRBV5-5 and TRBJ1-2, with 8 bases matching TRBD1. The CDR3 sequence is 14 residues long. Germline CDR1 is SGHKS and CDR2 is YYEKEE (reference sequence). J gave up 2 bases and V 4 bases, and 4 bases lay outside the gene matches. The CDR3 reads CASSRGQGNYGYTF. CDR3 nucleotides: TGTGCCAGCAGCAGAGGACAGGGAAACTATGGCTACACCTTC.

The rearrangement uses TRBV10-3 and TRBJ2-2; 7 nucleotides align to TRBD2. CDR3 length: 15 amino acids. Germline CDR1 is ENHRY and CDR2 is SYGVKD. V lost 3 bases and J lost 6; bases outside the gene matches: 7. CDR3 protein: CAISEKLAMAGELFF. CDR3 nucleotide sequence: TGTGCCATCAGTGAAAAACTAGCGATGGCCGGGGAGCTGTTTTTT.

The chain is built from TRBV9 and TRBJ2-6, with D uncertain. Trimming removed 6 bases from V and 0 bases from J, with 10 bases in between. CDR3 length equals 15 residues. CDR1 and CDR2 (germline): SGDLS, YYNGEE. CDR3 amino acids: CASTVQDSGANVLTF. CDR3 coding DNA: TGTGCCAGCACCGTTCAGGACTCTGGGGCCAACGTCCTGACTTTC.

The V and J genes are TRBV4-3 and TRBJ1-2, with D possibly being TRBD1 (5 bases). Trimming cost V 0 bases and J 5 bases, with 16 bases left between them. The CDR3 is made up of 16 amino acids. CDR1 and CDR2 from the germline V gene are LGHNA and YSLEER. CDR3 DNA sequence: TGCGCCAGCAGCCAAGATGTCGGGGGACGGGGGTATGGCTACACCTTC. Amino acid sequence: CASSQDVGGRGYGYTF.

The CDR3 sequence: CASSPPGTGTQYF. DNA of the CDR3: TGCGCCAGCAGCCCACCCGGGACAGGGACCCAGTACTTC. V and J are TRBV5-1 and TRBJ2-5, with 8 bases fitting TRBD1. The CDR3 covers 13 residues. The junction had 6 bases not matched to a gene; V was cut back by 4 bases and J by 7 bases. The germline V gene encodes CDR1 SGHRS and CDR2 YFSETQ.

The chain combines TRBV12-3 or TRBV12-4 with TRBJ2-7; D is unresolved. The CDR3 extends over 12 amino acids. Trimming removed 6 bases from V and 3 bases from J, with 9 bases in between. CDR3 loop: CASRYRVYEQYF. The CDR3 region has the DNA TGTGCCAGCAGATATCGTGTCTACGAGCAGTACTTC.

This chain joins TRBV3-1 (or the pseudogene TRBV3-2) and TRBJ2-3, with TRBD2 matching 11 bases. The V segment lost 8 bases and the J segment 3 bases; nucleotides outside the gene matches: 7. The CDR3 is 15 residues long. Germline values: CDR1 LGHDT, CDR2 YNNKEL (reference sequence). CDR3 coding DNA: TGTGCCAGCCGACGGGGACTAGCGGTGACAGATACGCAGTATTTT. Protein product: CASRRGLAVTDTQYF.

This clone was seen just once. V usage is TRBV4-1 and J usage is TRBJ1-2; D uncertain. V gave up 2 bases and J gave up 8 bases, with 18 bases separating them. CDR3 length: 15 residues. The germline CDR1 and CDR2 sequences are MGHRA and YSYEKL. CDR3 bases: TGCGCCAGCAGCCAAACCGGGAGCGATGTTACGGGCTACACCTTC. Its protein product is CASSQTGSDVTGYTF.

J is TRBJ2-5 and V is TRBV4-1, with TRBD1 matching over 8 bases. Germline CDR1 and CDR2: MGHRA and YSYEKL. This CDR3 is built from 14 residues. V lost 4 bases to trimming and J lost 2 bases; unmatched junction nucleotides: 3. CDR3 sequence: CASSRRTGQETQYF. The DNA for the CDR3 is TGCGCCAGCAGCCGCCGGACAGGGCAAGAGACCCAGTACTTC.